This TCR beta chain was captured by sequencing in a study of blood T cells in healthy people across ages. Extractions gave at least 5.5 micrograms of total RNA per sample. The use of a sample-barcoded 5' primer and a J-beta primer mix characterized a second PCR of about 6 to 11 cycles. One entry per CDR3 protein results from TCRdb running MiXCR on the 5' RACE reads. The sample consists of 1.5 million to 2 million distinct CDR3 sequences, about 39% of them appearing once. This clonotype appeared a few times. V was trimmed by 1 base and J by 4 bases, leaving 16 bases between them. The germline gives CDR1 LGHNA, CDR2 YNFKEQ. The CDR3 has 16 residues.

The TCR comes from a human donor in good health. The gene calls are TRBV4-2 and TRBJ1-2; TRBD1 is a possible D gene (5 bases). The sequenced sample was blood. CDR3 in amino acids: CASSQVGRGGSYGYTF. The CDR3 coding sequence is TGTGCCAGCAGCCAAGTGGGGAGGGGCGGAAGCTATGGCTACACCTTC.